One T cell receptor (beta chain) is described in this entry. In the authors' methods: Cell counts per sample came from amplifying reference gene primers. Sequencing was performed with immunoSEQ multiplex PCR; in TCRdb, only in-frame clones are kept and a portion is missing. Clonal size and the V and J genes are those of that table, whereas D and trimming came from the DNA. The data show roughly 86,000 clones, with 70% to 85% seen just once and roughly 3.2% held by the top ten. This sample was taken from a study of blood T cell repertoires in COVID-19. Across the study: Samples taken during acute and convalescent COVID-19 were collected in the United States, Italy and Spain. The cDNA or gDNA used as material had been derived from T cells, B-cell-depleted T cells, or PBMCs.

The CDR3 consists of 17 residues. J was trimmed by 0 bases and V by 0 bases; bases with no gene match: 7. The germline gives CDR1 SGDLS, CDR2 YYNGEE. Seattle's enrolled individuals joined amid active infection and were then monitored longitudinally. The sequence was obtained from a woman of 80 years or more with COVID-19, enrolled during active disease. The chain links TRBV9 to TRBJ1-1, with 8 bases that match TRBD1. The sequencing input was peripheral blood. In nucleotides, the CDR3 is TGTGCCAGCAGCGTAGACCCTACCAGGGGGCTGAACACTGAAGCTTTCTTT. Amino acid sequence: CASSVDPTRGLNTEAFF.